Listed below are T cell receptor beta chains from one sample, sequenced in a study of OX40 agonist ivuxolimab in advanced cancers. TCRdb's copy holds only in-frame clones and misses some; the assay was immunoSEQ multiplex PCR. The repertoire includes some 50,000 clones, about 89% of them detected once, and 25% to 40% sits in the top ten. Sequencing used CD4+ or CD8+ T cells sorted from blood, obtained in a trial of the OX40 agonist ivuxolimab. The receptors originated from an adult with an advanced solid tumor such as melanoma, head and neck, liver or kidney cancer. CDR3s include the opening cysteine and the closing phenylalanine or tryptophan.

j_call	v_call	cdr3_aa
TRBJ2-5	TRBV7-2	CASSPIVGAARQETQYF
TRBJ2-7	TRBV9	CASSVESGLVYEQYF
TRBJ1-2	TRBV6-5	CASSEQGTGYTF
TRBJ1-5	TRBV6-1	CASSEAEMGRQPQHF
TRBJ2-3	TRBV29-1	CSVEVGGTDTQYF
TRBJ2-7	TRBV4-1	CASSREQGGTYEQYF
TRBJ2-2	TRBV19	CATQVGLNTGELFF
TRBJ2-1	TRBV11-3	CASSLEGSRGQNEQFF
TRBJ1-2	TRBV2	CASGDRGLGYTF
TRBJ2-7	TRBV6-1	CASSVSYEQYF
TRBJ2-2	TRBV2	CASRGRTSGKNTGELFF
TRBJ2-1	TRBV5-1	CASSYFPGQPYNEQFF
TRBJ2-7	TRBV5-6	CASSSYDLDRAGEQYF
TRBJ1-2	TRBV23-1	CARPRGRGVNGYTF
.	TRBV27	CASSLGTGSAYEQYF
TRBJ2-7	TRBV15	CATSRDTSGEQYF
TRBJ2-1	TRBV11-1	CASSPNSLRDEQFF
TRBJ2-7	TRBV7-9	CASSPAGGTYEQYF
TRBJ2-7	TRBV28	CASSLISGVVYEQYF
TRBJ2-3	TRBV30	CAWSVLAGRTDTQYF
TRBJ2-7	TRBV28	CASSSKPRTGYEQYF
TRBJ2-1	TRBV27	CASSSRVGSYNEQFF
TRBJ1-5	TRBV7-8	CASSLDRVPYQPQHF
TRBJ1-1	TRBV4-1	CASSPGGGTEAFF
TRBJ1-6	TRBV18	CASSTDRGPLSLHF
TRBJ1-5	TRBV6-1	CAIQELTSNQPQHF
TRBJ2-2	TRBV10-3	CAISDATGELFF
TRBJ2-4	TRBV19	CASRPGQGAKNIQYF
TRBJ2-5	TRBV7-9	CASSFSGETQYF
TRBJ2-5	TRBV5-8	CASSGLDRQETQYF
TRBJ1-5	TRBV19	CACMAQGPQPQHF
TRBJ1-2	TRBV30	CAWSVSVEIRGYTF
TRBJ2-5	TRBV11-2	CASRPTGLAEETQYF
TRBJ1-4	TRBV19	CASSQGGGEKLFF
TRBJ2-3	TRBV27	CASSPRTVWTLDTQYF
TRBJ2-1	TRBV14	CASSQATEWALSYNEQFF
TRBJ2-1	TRBV7-3	CAPRGEGREQFF
TRBJ1-3	TRBV10-3	CAITRTSSGNTIYF
TRBJ1-5	TRBV4-1	CASSQERGASQPQHF
TRBJ1-1	TRBV7-6	CASSLADRRNTEAFF
TRBJ2-1	TRBV7-9	CASSPGLGLYNEQFF
TRBJ1-1	TRBV19	CASSMAVNTEAFF
TRBJ2-6	TRBV19	CASTTGANVLTF
TRBJ1-1	TRBV19	CASNPWGDTSNTEAFF
TRBJ2-7	TRBV29-1	CSAWVTGVYEQYF
TRBJ2-1	TRBV27	CASRLTQGNEQFF
TRBJ1-4	TRBV19	CASSIWGNEKLFF
TRBJ2-7	TRBV28	CASSPGLTYEQYF
TRBJ1-6	TRBV4-1	CASSSGSEYSPLHF
TRBJ2-1	TRBV29-1	CSVEDPTYNEQFF
TRBJ2-5	TRBV7-9	CASSLAVGVEGETQYF
TRBJ1-5	TRBV4-1	CASSQVWDLGNQPQHF
TRBJ2-5	TRBV5-6	CASIPSGRSETQYF
TRBJ1-4	TRBV7-9	CASRESRATNEKLFF
TRBJ2-7	TRBV27	CASSYGGGYYEQYF
TRBJ2-1	TRBV5-1	CASSWASGNNEQFF
TRBJ2-7	TRBV27	CASSFGGAINEQYF